This T cell receptor (beta chain) originates from a study of T cell responses to AZD1222 COVID-19 vaccine. General observations from the study: Donors were largely white British and mainly female; clonal diversity was possibly underestimated. Spike-wide coverage was observed for vaccine-associated CD4 TCRs, with dominant responses at 160-218 and 743-854. Spike-specific TCR breadth and depth both grew after two AZD1222 doses. Recipients of AZD1222 seropositive at baseline numbered only 5 to 7.

Comments on this clone: The antigen remains unidentified.

Measured with immunoSEQ multiplex PCR; TCRdb has only the in-frame clones, and not every one. The table lists about 180,000 clones, 70% to 90% of them singletons. This CDR3 has 12 residues. V dropped 2 bases and J dropped 5 bases, with 6 bases sitting between them. Germline V gene sequence: CDR1 LGHDT, CDR2 YNNKEL (reference sequence). This rearrangement joins TRBV3-1 (or the pseudogene TRBV3-2) to TRBJ1-2; no clear D gene. The specimen comprised peripheral blood, sampled 28 days after the second AZD1222 dose. This receptor was identified in an adult who received the AZD1222 COVID-19 vaccine. The CDR3 nucleotides read TGTGCCAGCAGCCAACGCATGTATGGCTACACCTTC. Amino acids: CASSQRMYGYTF.